One and the same sample provided the 3 T cell receptor beta chains below, sequenced in a study of shared clonotypes between healthy human individuals. Sequencing used immunoSEQ multiplex PCR; TCRdb keeps in-frame clones, though not all of them. The table has over a million clones, roughly 96% seen once. The sample comprised naive CD4+ T cells sorted from blood. Subset described: CD45RA+ positively selected. The receptors were gathered from a man in his thirties or forties in good health.

DNA of the CDR3: TGTGCCAGCCGGCCAGCGGGATTGGTCAATGAGCAGTTCTTC. It encodes CASRPAGLVNEQFF. The chain employs TRBV6-5 and TRBJ2-1; 7 bases agree with TRBD2. The J segment lost 6 bases and the V segment lost 8 bases, leaving 10 bases of the junction unmatched. This CDR3 has 14 amino acids. Germline lookup yields CDR1 MNHEY and CDR2 SVGAGI.

V is TRBV5-4 and J is TRBJ1-5, with a weak D call TRBD1 (6 bases). Germline-derived CDR1 and CDR2 are SGHNT and YYREEE (reference sequence). The CDR3 extends over 14 amino acids. V lost 5 bases and J lost 6, with 15 bases in between. CDR3 in amino acids: CASSHGGGFQPQHF. The CDR3 nucleotides are TGTGCCAGCAGTCATGGAGGGGGATTTCAGCCCCAGCATTTT. Combining the CDR3 with reference TRBV5-4 and TRBJ1-5 gives the whole variable domain ETGVTQSPTHLIKTRGQQVTLRCSSQSGHNTVSWYQQALGQGPQFIFQYYREEENGRGNFPPRFSGLQFPNYSSELNVNALELDDSALYLCASSHGGGFQPQHFGDGTRLSIL.

This chain links TRBV28 with TRBJ1-5; D not resolved. The CDR3 is 16 amino acids. In germline, CDR1 is MDHEN, CDR2 SYDVKM. V was trimmed by 3 bases and J by 0 bases, leaving 12 bases between them. The CDR3 sequence: CASSFPSPYSNQPQHF. The CDR3 nucleotides read TGTGCCAGCAGTTTCCCATCACCATATAGCAATCAGCCCCAGCATTTT.